Described below is a single T cell receptor beta chain sequence and its context. What it binds is not known. The data were obtained in a study of cytomegalovirus exposure and HLA in healthy donors. In the study overall: The early release's HLA-typed donors yielded about 85 million unique TCRs.

Vbeta (60) and Jbeta (13) primers were used in the PCR. The method was immunoSEQ multiplex PCR; TCRdb's version includes in-frame clones alone and lacks a portion of them. This table has 130,000 to 150,000 clones, around 81% appearing once. Participants comprised healthy donors of bone marrow. Although they were nominally healthy when sampled, donors likely had unrecorded immune exposures. Study-wide results and caveats: Through in vitro validation, three CMV-associated chains were shown to be specific for CMV antigens.

The CDR3 is 14 amino acids. Germline lookup yields CDR1 SQVTM and CDR2 ANQGSEA. Deletions cut 6 bases from V and 5 bases from J, with 16 bases between. The chain employs TRBV29-1 and TRBJ1-4, with a possible D match to TRBD1 (6 bases). The sample consisted of PBMCs. The TCR originated in a male donor in good health and CMV-seronegative. In nucleotides, the CDR3 is TGCAGCGTGGGAAACAGGGATCCCAATGAAAAACTGTTTTTT. This sequence encodes CSVGNRDPNEKLFF.